This is a list of T cell receptor beta chains from one sample in a study of blood T cell repertoires in COVID-19. Method: immunoSEQ multiplex PCR; TCRdb's copy keeps in-frame clones and lacks some. The sample lists 150,000 to 200,000 clones; around nine tenths were seen once. Specimen: peripheral blood. These receptors were taken from a woman aged 18 to 35 who had recovered from COVID-19. The CDR3 runs from the conserved cysteine through the conserved F or W. Fields, in order: CDR3 protein, CDR3 DNA, J gene, V gene, clone size, D gene. D genes are given only for firm matches. For some rows the clone size is stated as once, few or many, or as a class when expanded; others skip it.

CDR3aa: CASSQTQGFYGYTF
CDR3nt: TGCGCCAGCAGCCAAACACAGGGATTCTATGGCTACACCTTC
j_gene: TRBJ1-2
v_gene: TRBV4-1
abundance: NA
d_gene: NA

CDR3aa: CASSDPGAGGPHEQYF
CDR3nt: TGTGCCAGCAGCGATCCCGGAGCGGGGGGGCCCCACGAGCAGTACTTC
j_gene: TRBJ2-7
v_gene: TRBV2
abundance: NA
d_gene: TRBD2

CDR3aa: CASSQDHLLETQYF
CDR3nt: TGCGCCAGCAGCCAAGATCACTTGTTAGAGACCCAGTACTTC
j_gene: TRBJ2-5
v_gene: TRBV4-3
abundance: once
d_gene: NA

CDR3aa: CASSRGQTATNEKLFF
CDR3nt: TGTGCCAGCAGCCGTGGACAGACTGCAACTAATGAAAAACTGTTTTTT
j_gene: TRBJ1-4
v_gene: TRBV5-8
abundance: NA
d_gene: NA

CDR3aa: CASSQQTSPYTDTQYF
CDR3nt: TGTGCCAGCAGCCAACAGACTAGTCCATACACAGATACGCAGTATTTT
j_gene: TRBJ2-3
v_gene: TRBV7-9
abundance: once
d_gene: NA

CDR3aa: CASSGGTHTRDEQFF
CDR3nt: TGCGCCAGCAGCGGAGGGACGCATACCAGGGATGAGCAGTTCTTC
j_gene: TRBJ2-1
v_gene: TRBV5-1
abundance: NA
d_gene: NA

CDR3aa: CASSNGQITEAFF
CDR3nt: TGTGCCAGTAGTAACGGACAGATCACTGAAGCTTTCTTT
j_gene: TRBJ1-1
v_gene: TRBV19
abundance: NA
d_gene: NA

CDR3aa: CASSPDLVGINEQFF
CDR3nt: TGTGCCAGCAGCCCCGATCTCGTCGGGATCAATGAGCAGTTCTTC
j_gene: TRBJ2-1
v_gene: TRBV7-2
abundance: NA
d_gene: NA

CDR3aa: CASSLGSAGTYNEQFF
CDR3nt: TGTGCCAGCAGCTTAGGATCAGCGGGGACCTACAATGAGCAGTTCTTC
j_gene: TRBJ2-1
v_gene: TRBV7-8
abundance: NA
d_gene: TRBD2

CDR3aa: CASSDGTGGSPLHF
CDR3nt: TGTGCCAGCAGTGACGGGACAGGGGGTTCACCCCTCCACTTT
j_gene: TRBJ1-6
v_gene: TRBV6-4
abundance: many
d_gene: TRBD1

CDR3aa: CASSQGLAGSYNEQFF
CDR3nt: TGTGCCAGCAGCCAAGGACTAGCGGGCTCCTACAATGAGCAGTTCTTC
j_gene: TRBJ2-1
v_gene: TRBV7-3
abundance: once
d_gene: TRBD2

CDR3aa: CASSVSPVVDREQETQYF
CDR3nt: TGTGCCAGCAGCGTATCGCCGGTGGTTGACAGGGAGCAAGAGACCCAGTACTTC
j_gene: TRBJ2-5
v_gene: TRBV9
abundance: NA
d_gene: TRBD1

CDR3aa: CSAPGLYGYTF
CDR3nt: TGCAGTGCTCCGGGACTCTATGGCTACACCTTC
j_gene: TRBJ1-2
v_gene: TRBV20-1
abundance: NA
d_gene: NA

CDR3aa: CASSEGLAGYLQETQYF
CDR3nt: TGTGCCAGCAGCGAGGGTTTAGCGGGATACCTCCAAGAGACCCAGTACTTC
j_gene: TRBJ2-5
v_gene: TRBV2
abundance: NA
d_gene: TRBD2

CDR3aa: CASSMEWQGNYGYTF
CDR3nt: TGTGCCAGTAGTATGGAGTGGCAGGGGAACTATGGCTACACCTTC
j_gene: TRBJ1-2
v_gene: TRBV19
abundance: NA
d_gene: NA

CDR3aa: CASSSLNMTRFETQYF
CDR3nt: TGTGCCAGCAGCTCTTTAAACATGACTCGGTTTGAGACCCAGTACTTC
j_gene: TRBJ2-5
v_gene: TRBV13
abundance: NA
d_gene: NA

CDR3aa: CASRGTSGRNNEQFF
CDR3nt: TGTGCCAGCAGAGGGACTAGCGGGAGGAACAATGAGCAGTTCTTC
j_gene: TRBJ2-1
v_gene: TRBV2
abundance: NA
d_gene: TRBD2

CDR3aa: CASSLGPDSGNTIYF
CDR3nt: TGCGCCAGCAGCTTGGGGCCAGACTCTGGAAACACCATATATTTT
j_gene: TRBJ1-3
v_gene: TRBV5-1
abundance: few
d_gene: NA

CDR3aa: CASSSGGFNEKLFF
CDR3nt: TGTGCCAGCAGCTCGGGGGGGTTTAATGAAAAACTGTTTTTT
j_gene: TRBJ1-4
v_gene: TRBV7-9
abundance: NA
d_gene: NA

CDR3aa: CAWMLDRSPGNTIYF
CDR3nt: TGTGCCTGGATGCTTGACAGATCTCCTGGAAACACCATATATTTT
j_gene: TRBJ1-3
v_gene: TRBV30
abundance: NA
d_gene: NA

CDR3aa: CASSIPQNIQYF
CDR3nt: TGTGCCAGCAGTATACCTCAGAACATTCAGTACTTC
j_gene: TRBJ2-4
v_gene: TRBV7-9
abundance: NA
d_gene: NA

CDR3aa: CSVGENYQPQHF
CDR3nt: TGCAGCGTTGGAGAGAACTATCAGCCCCAGCATTTT
j_gene: TRBJ1-5
v_gene: TRBV29-1
abundance: NA
d_gene: NA

CDR3aa: CAISEGRGATSDTQYF
CDR3nt: TGTGCCATCAGTGAGGGGCGGGGGGCCACCTCAGATACGCAGTATTTT
j_gene: TRBJ2-3
v_gene: TRBV10-3
abundance: NA
d_gene: TRBD2

CDR3aa: CASSLSPSGQGGYTF
CDR3nt: TGTGCCAGCAGTTTATCCCCCTCCGGACAGGGTGGCTACACCTTC
j_gene: TRBJ1-2
v_gene: TRBV27
abundance: once
d_gene: TRBD1

CDR3aa: CASRDRYTEAFF
CDR3nt: TGTGCCAGCAGGGACAGATACACTGAAGCTTTCTTT
j_gene: TRBJ1-1
v_gene: TRBV14
abundance: NA
d_gene: NA

CDR3aa: CASGIAGDGNQPQHF
CDR3nt: TGTGCTAGTGGTATAGCGGGGGATGGCAATCAGCCCCAGCATTTT
j_gene: TRBJ1-5
v_gene: TRBV12-5
abundance: NA
d_gene: NA

CDR3aa: CASSFDGRSTDTQYF
CDR3nt: TGTGCCAGCAGTTTCGATGGCAGGAGCACAGATACGCAGTATTTT
j_gene: TRBJ2-3
v_gene: TRBV27
abundance: NA
d_gene: NA

CDR3aa: CASSTGTGILETQYF
CDR3nt: TGCGCCAGCAGCACTGGGACAGGGATATTAGAGACCCAGTACTTC
j_gene: TRBJ2-5
v_gene: TRBV5-1
abundance: NA
d_gene: TRBD1

CDR3aa: CASSVSQRELDTQYF
CDR3nt: TGTGCCAGCAGCGTATCACAGCGGGAGTTAGATACGCAGTATTTT
j_gene: TRBJ2-3
v_gene: TRBV9
abundance: NA
d_gene: TRBD2

CDR3aa: CASSHSGELFF
CDR3nt: TGTGCCAGCAGCCACAGCGGGGAGCTGTTTTTT
j_gene: TRBJ2-2
v_gene: TRBV7-9
abundance: NA
d_gene: NA

CDR3aa: CASSYSGGTYEQYF
CDR3nt: TGTGCCAGCAGTTATTCCGGGGGGACCTACGAGCAGTACTTC
j_gene: TRBJ2-7
v_gene: TRBV6-5
abundance: NA
d_gene: TRBD2

CDR3aa: CASSHSNAGQPQHF
CDR3nt: TGTGCCAGCAGCCACAGCAACGCGGGGCAGCCCCAGCATTTT
j_gene: TRBJ1-5
v_gene: TRBV7-2
abundance: NA
d_gene: NA

CDR3aa: CASRMVQLYGYTF
CDR3nt: TGTGCCAGCCGCATGGTACAGCTTTATGGCTACACCTTC
j_gene: TRBJ1-2
v_gene: TRBV6-5
abundance: NA
d_gene: NA

CDR3aa: CASSLGGGGETQYF
CDR3nt: TGCGCCAGCAGCTTGGGCGGCGGGGGGGAGACCCAGTACTTC
j_gene: TRBJ2-5
v_gene: TRBV5-1
abundance: NA
d_gene: TRBD2

CDR3aa: CASSPLSGFTDTQYF
CDR3nt: TGTGCCAGCAGCCCCCTTTCGGGGTTCACAGATACGCAGTATTTT
j_gene: TRBJ2-3
v_gene: TRBV7-2
abundance: NA
d_gene: NA

CDR3aa: CASSQAASGDTQYF
CDR3nt: TGTGCCAGCAGCCAAGCGGCTAGCGGAGATACGCAGTATTTT
j_gene: TRBJ2-3
v_gene: TRBV3-1/TRBV3-2
abundance: few
d_gene: TRBD2

CDR3aa: CASSDGEDRVFTHSPLHF
CDR3nt: TGTGCCAGCAGCGACGGAGAGGACAGGGTATTTACTCATTCACCCCTCCACTTT
j_gene: TRBJ1-6
v_gene: TRBV9
abundance: NA
d_gene: TRBD1

CDR3aa: CASSTGTGNEQYF
CDR3nt: TGTGCCAGCTCAACCGGGACAGGGAACGAGCAGTACTTC
j_gene: TRBJ2-7
v_gene: TRBV18
abundance: NA
d_gene: TRBD1

CDR3aa: CASSLGTGGTDTQYF
CDR3nt: TGTGCCAGCAGCTTAGGTACGGGGGGGACGGATACGCAGTATTTT
j_gene: TRBJ2-3
v_gene: TRBV11-2
abundance: NA
d_gene: TRBD2

CDR3aa: CASSSKLMRQGTYNEQFF
CDR3nt: TGTGCCAGCAGCTCTAAACTAATGCGACAGGGGACATACAATGAGCAGTTCTTC
j_gene: TRBJ2-1
v_gene: TRBV6-2/TRBV6-3
abundance: NA
d_gene: TRBD1

CDR3aa: CASSPGGGRPRTGELFF
CDR3nt: TGTGCCAGCAGCCCAGGCGGCGGGAGGCCACGGACCGGGGAGCTGTTTTTT
j_gene: TRBJ2-2
v_gene: TRBV7-3
abundance: NA
d_gene: TRBD2

CDR3aa: CASSQVRDRGPAFF
CDR3nt: TGCGCCAGCAGCCAAGTTCGGGACAGGGGGCCGGCTTTCTTT
j_gene: TRBJ1-1
v_gene: TRBV4-3
abundance: NA
d_gene: TRBD1

CDR3aa: CASSLVRDSTGEQFF
CDR3nt: TGTGCCAGCAGCTTAGTCCGGGACTCGACCGGTGAGCAGTTCTTC
j_gene: TRBJ2-1
v_gene: TRBV11-3
abundance: NA
d_gene: NA

CDR3aa: CASSDPVRSHNEQFF
CDR3nt: TGTGCCAGCAGCGACCCCGTGCGGTCACACAATGAGCAGTTCTTC
j_gene: TRBJ2-1
v_gene: TRBV9
abundance: NA
d_gene: NA

CDR3aa: CASTPRQGGQPQHF
CDR3nt: TGTGCCAGTACCCCCCGACAGGGCGGTCAGCCCCAGCATTTT
j_gene: TRBJ1-5
v_gene: TRBV19
abundance: NA
d_gene: TRBD1

CDR3aa: CASSLAATLNTEAFF
CDR3nt: TGTGCCAGCAGCTTGGCCGCTACCTTGAACACTGAAGCTTTCTTT
j_gene: TRBJ1-1
v_gene: TRBV5-8
abundance: NA
d_gene: NA

CDR3aa: CASSPRTSGTNEQFF
CDR3nt: TGTGCCAGCAGCCCCAGGACTAGCGGGACGAATGAGCAGTTCTTC
j_gene: TRBJ2-1
v_gene: TRBV7-9
abundance: NA
d_gene: TRBD2

CDR3aa: CATSDSRDTPHTDTQYF
CDR3nt: TGTGCCACCAGTGATTCCCGAGATACTCCTCACACAGATACGCAGTATTTT
j_gene: TRBJ2-3
v_gene: TRBV24-1
abundance: NA
d_gene: NA

CDR3aa: CASSRLADWFF
CDR3nt: TGCGCCAGCAGTCGACTAGCAGACTGGTTCTTC
j_gene: TRBJ2-1
v_gene: TRBV5-1
abundance: NA
d_gene: TRBD2

CDR3aa: CASSLSSSYNEQFF
CDR3nt: TGCGCCAGCAGCTTGAGTAGCTCCTACAATGAGCAGTTCTTC
j_gene: TRBJ2-1
v_gene: TRBV5-1
abundance: NA
d_gene: NA

CDR3aa: CASSPDRANEKLFF
CDR3nt: TGCGCCAGCAGCCCGGACAGGGCTAATGAAAAACTGTTTTTT
j_gene: TRBJ1-4
v_gene: TRBV4-3
abundance: NA
d_gene: TRBD1

CDR3aa: CASGGFTGELFF
CDR3nt: TGCGCCAGCGGAGGTTTCACCGGGGAGCTGTTTTTT
j_gene: TRBJ2-2
v_gene: TRBV5-1
abundance: NA
d_gene: NA

CDR3aa: CASSLSTGGNEQFF
CDR3nt: TGCGCCAGCAGCTTGAGCACAGGGGGAAATGAGCAGTTCTTC
j_gene: TRBJ2-1
v_gene: TRBV5-1
abundance: NA
d_gene: TRBD1

CDR3aa: CASSPGVANQPQHF
CDR3nt: TGTGCCAGCTCACCGGGAGTAGCAAATCAGCCCCAGCATTTT
j_gene: TRBJ1-5
v_gene: TRBV18
abundance: NA
d_gene: NA

CDR3aa: CASSLNTGELFF
CDR3nt: TGTGCCAGCAGCCTTAACACCGGGGAGCTGTTTTTT
j_gene: TRBJ2-2
v_gene: TRBV13
abundance: NA
d_gene: NA

CDR3aa: CASSLRSGVTDTQYF
CDR3nt: TGTGCCAGCAGCTTGAGGTCAGGGGTAACAGATACGCAGTATTTT
j_gene: TRBJ2-3
v_gene: TRBV5-6
abundance: NA
d_gene: NA

CDR3aa: CASSEGLAGLGNTGELFF
CDR3nt: TGTGCCAGCAGTGAAGGGCTAGCGGGGTTAGGGAACACCGGGGAGCTGTTTTTT
j_gene: TRBJ2-2
v_gene: TRBV2
abundance: NA
d_gene: TRBD2

CDR3aa: CASSDKRGLPQETQYF
CDR3nt: TGTGCCAGCAGTGATAAGCGGGGGCTACCTCAAGAGACCCAGTACTTC
j_gene: TRBJ2-5
v_gene: TRBV2
abundance: few
d_gene: TRBD2

CDR3aa: CASSDDDRVIYGYTF
CDR3nt: TGTGCCAGTAGTGATGACGACAGGGTGATCTATGGCTACACCTTC
j_gene: TRBJ1-2
v_gene: TRBV19
abundance: NA
d_gene: TRBD1